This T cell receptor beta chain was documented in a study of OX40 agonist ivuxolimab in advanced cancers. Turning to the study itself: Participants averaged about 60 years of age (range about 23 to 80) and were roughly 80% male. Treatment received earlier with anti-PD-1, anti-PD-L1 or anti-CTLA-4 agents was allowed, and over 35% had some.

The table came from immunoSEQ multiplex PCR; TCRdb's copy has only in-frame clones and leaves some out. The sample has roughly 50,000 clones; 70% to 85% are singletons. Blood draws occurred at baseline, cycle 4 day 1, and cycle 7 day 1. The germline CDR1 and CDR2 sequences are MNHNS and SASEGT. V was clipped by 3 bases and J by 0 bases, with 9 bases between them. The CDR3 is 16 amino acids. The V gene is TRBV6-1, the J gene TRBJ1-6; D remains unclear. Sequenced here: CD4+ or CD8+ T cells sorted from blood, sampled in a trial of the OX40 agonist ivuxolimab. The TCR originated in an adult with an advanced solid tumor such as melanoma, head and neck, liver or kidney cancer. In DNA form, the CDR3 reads TGTGCCAGCAGTGAGGCGAAGAGCTCCTATAATTCACCCCTCCACTTT. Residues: CASSEAKSSYNSPLHF.